The source of this TCR beta chain is a study of blood T cell repertoires in COVID-19. Study at large: COVID-19 samples from acute and convalescent phases originated in the United States, Italy and Spain. Nucleic acid was either cDNA or gDNA, and it came from T cells, B-cell-depleted T cells, or PBMCs.

Original data processing: Using reference gene primer amplification, nucleated cell counts were estimated. The protocol was immunoSEQ multiplex PCR, while the TCRdb copy is restricted to in-frame clones and leaves out a portion. V, J and clone size were drawn from that table, and D and trimming were deduced from the DNA. The table records nearly 55,000 clones, about 86% of them present only once. This CDR3 region has 16 residues. Trimming removed 2 bases from V and 6 bases from J; junction bases left unmatched: 10. CDR1 and CDR2 (germline): MNHEY, SMNVEV (reference sequence). The chain has TRBV27 and TRBJ1-5; 7 positions agree with TRBD1. This clonotype was obtained from a man aged 70-80 years with active COVID-19. Sequencing was done on a sample of peripheral blood. CDR3 residues: CASSLLARQGGQPQHF. CDR3 DNA sequence: TGTGCCAGCAGTTTACTTGCACGACAGGGTGGTCAGCCCCAGCATTTT.